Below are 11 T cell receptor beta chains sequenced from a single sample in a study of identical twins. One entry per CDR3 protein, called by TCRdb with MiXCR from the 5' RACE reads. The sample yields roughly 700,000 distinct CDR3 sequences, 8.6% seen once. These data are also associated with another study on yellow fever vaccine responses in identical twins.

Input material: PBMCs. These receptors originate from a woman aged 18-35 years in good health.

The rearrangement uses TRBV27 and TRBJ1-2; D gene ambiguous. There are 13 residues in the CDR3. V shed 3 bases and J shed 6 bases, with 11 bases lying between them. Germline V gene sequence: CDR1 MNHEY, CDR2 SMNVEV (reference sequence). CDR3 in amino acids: CASSLVGEDGYTF. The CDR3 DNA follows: TGTGCCAGCAGTTTGGTAGGCGAGGATGGCTACACCTTC.

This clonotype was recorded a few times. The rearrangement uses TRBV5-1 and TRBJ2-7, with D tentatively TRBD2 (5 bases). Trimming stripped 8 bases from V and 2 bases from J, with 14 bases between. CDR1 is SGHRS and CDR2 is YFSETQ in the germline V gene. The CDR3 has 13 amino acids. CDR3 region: CASGLDDTYEQYF. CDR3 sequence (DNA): TGCGCCAGTGGACTTGACGATACCTACGAGCAGTACTTC.

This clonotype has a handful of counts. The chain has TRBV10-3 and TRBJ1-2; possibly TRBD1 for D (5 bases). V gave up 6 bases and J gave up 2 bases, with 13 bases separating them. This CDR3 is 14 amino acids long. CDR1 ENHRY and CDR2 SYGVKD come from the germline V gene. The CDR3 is CAIRTGTANYGYTF. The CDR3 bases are TGTGCCATCAGAACTGGGACGGCAAACTATGGCTACACCTTC.

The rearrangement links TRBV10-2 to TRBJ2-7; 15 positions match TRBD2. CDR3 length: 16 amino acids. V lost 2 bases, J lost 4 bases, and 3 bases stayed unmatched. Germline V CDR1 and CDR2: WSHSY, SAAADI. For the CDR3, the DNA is TGCGCCAGCAGTGAGGGACTAGCGGGAGGGCTATACGAGCAGTACTTC. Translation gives CASSEGLAGGLYEQYF.

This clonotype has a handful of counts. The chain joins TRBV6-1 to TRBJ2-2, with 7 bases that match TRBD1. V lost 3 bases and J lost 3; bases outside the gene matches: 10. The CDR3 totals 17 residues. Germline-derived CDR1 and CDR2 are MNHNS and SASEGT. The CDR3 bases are TGTGCCAGCAGTGACCAACCGGGACAGATATACACCGGGGAGCTGTTTTTT. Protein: CASSDQPGQIYTGELFF.

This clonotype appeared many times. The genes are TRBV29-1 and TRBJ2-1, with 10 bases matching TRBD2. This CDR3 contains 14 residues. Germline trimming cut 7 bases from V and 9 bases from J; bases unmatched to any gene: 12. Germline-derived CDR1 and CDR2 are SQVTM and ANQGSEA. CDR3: CSGNYGLAAREQFF. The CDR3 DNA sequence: TGCAGCGGAAACTACGGACTAGCGGCCCGTGAGCAGTTCTTC.

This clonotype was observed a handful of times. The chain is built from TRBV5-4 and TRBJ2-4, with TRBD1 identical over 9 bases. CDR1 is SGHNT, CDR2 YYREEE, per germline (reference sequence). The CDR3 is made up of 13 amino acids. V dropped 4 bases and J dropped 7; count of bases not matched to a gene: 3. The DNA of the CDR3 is TGTGCCAGCAGCGAACAGGGGGCGAACATTCAGTACTTC. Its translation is CASSEQGANIQYF.

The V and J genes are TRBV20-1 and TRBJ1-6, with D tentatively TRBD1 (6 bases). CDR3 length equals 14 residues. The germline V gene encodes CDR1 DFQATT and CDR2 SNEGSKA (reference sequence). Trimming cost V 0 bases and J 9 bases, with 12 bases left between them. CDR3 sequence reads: CSAREGRGGSPLHF. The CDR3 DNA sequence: TGCAGTGCTAGAGAAGGCAGGGGAGGTTCACCCCTCCACTTT.

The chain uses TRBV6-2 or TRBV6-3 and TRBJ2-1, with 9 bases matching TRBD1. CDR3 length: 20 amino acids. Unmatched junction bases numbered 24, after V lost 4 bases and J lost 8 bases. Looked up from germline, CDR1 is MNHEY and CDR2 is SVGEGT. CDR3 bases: TGTGCCAGCAGTTCCGATTTACAGGGGGCGAGGGGTTCGCTATATGATGAGCAGTTCTTC. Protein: CASSSDLQGARGSLYDEQFF.

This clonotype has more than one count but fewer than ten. The CDR3 nucleotides are TGTGCTAGTGCCCAACAGGTGGTGGAGACCCAGTACTTC. Its protein is CASAQQVVETQYF. The chain employs TRBV12-5 and TRBJ2-5, with D possibly matching TRBD1 (5 bases). The CDR3 runs to 13 residues. V lost 7 bases and J 5 bases, leaving 14 bases between the germline ends. Germline-derived CDR1 and CDR2 are LGHNT and FRNRAP.

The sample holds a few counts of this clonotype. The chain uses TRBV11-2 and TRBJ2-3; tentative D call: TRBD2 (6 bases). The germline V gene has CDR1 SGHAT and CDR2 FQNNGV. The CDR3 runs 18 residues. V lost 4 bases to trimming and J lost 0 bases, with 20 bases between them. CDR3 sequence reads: CASSSPPGSYASTDTQYF. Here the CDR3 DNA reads TGTGCCAGCAGCTCCCCCCCCGGGAGTTATGCTAGCACAGATACGCAGTATTTT. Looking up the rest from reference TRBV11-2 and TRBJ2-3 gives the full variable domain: EAGVAQSPRYKIIEKRQSVAFWCNPISGHATLYWYQQILGQGPKLLIQFQNNGVVDDSQLPKDRFSAERLKGVDSTLKIQPAKLEDSAVYLCASSSPPGSYASTDTQYFGPGTRLTVL.